Below, 24 T cell receptor beta chains from the same sample are listed, as sequenced in a study of tumor-infiltrating lymphocytes in primary liver carcinoma. Blood RNA was derived from unsorted whole blood, and germline DNA was extracted too. The investigators made TCR beta cDNA from 400 to 550 ng total RNA, using a constant-region primer. Modified slightly, ARM-PCR produced TCR beta libraries over three nested multiplex PCR rounds. A C-beta reverse primer was combined with TRBV1-TRBV30 forward primers in the first two PCR rounds, and each round had approximately 10 cycles. TCRdb re-called the multiplex PCR reads through MiXCR, storing one row per CDR3 protein. The sample carries around 330,000 distinct CDR3 sequences, over 55% recorded once. Sequencing was carried out using peripheral blood. These receptors were taken from a man aged 40-50 years with primary liver carcinoma and hepatitis B virus infection.

The sample holds one count of this clonotype. The rearrangement links TRBV11-2 to TRBJ2-1, with TRBD1 as a possible D gene (7 bases). The CDR3 is made up of 17 amino acids. Looked up from germline, CDR1 is SGHAT and CDR2 is FQNNGV. Trimming left V 1 base short and J 0 bases short, with 13 bases between. The CDR3: CASSLVSGGTSYNEQFF. The DNA of the CDR3 is TGTGCCAGCAGCTTAGTATCAGGGGGGACCTCCTACAATGAGCAGTTCTTC.

With regard to this clonotype: A much larger clone lies a single base off, so this may be a read error. V and J are TRBV29-1 and TRBJ1-3, with no clear D. The CDR3 has 14 amino acids. Germline assignment: CDR1 SQVTM and CDR2 ANQGSEA. The CDR3 loop reads CGVVPQRAGNTIYF. Here the CDR3 DNA reads TGCGGCGTTGTTCCCCAAAGGGCTGGAAACACCATATATTTT.

For this clonotype: A much larger clone lies a single base off, so this may be a read error. The chain joins TRBV12-3 or TRBV12-4 to TRBJ1-1; D not certain. The V gene lost 6 bases and the J gene lost 4 bases, with 15 bases spanning the gap. The CDR3 sequence is 14 residues long. CDR3: CASRAGWARTEAFF. The DNA for the CDR3 is TGTGCCAGCAGGGCGGGGTGGGCGCGCACTGAAGCTTTCTTT.

Worth noting for this clonotype: A much larger clone sits a single nucleotide away, making a read error possible. The chain couples TRBV6-5 to TRBJ1-2; perhaps TRBD1 as D (5 bases). Per germline, CDR1 MNHEY and CDR2 SVGAGI. The CDR3 has 17 amino acids. The CDR3 region has the DNA TGTGCCAACAGTTACTCGATGACGAGGGGCGCTAACTATGGCTACACCTTC. Protein sequence: CANSYSMTRGANYGYTF.

With regard to this clonotype: One base away lies a much larger clone, so this may be a sequencing read error. The chain joins TRBV12-3 or TRBV12-4 to TRBJ2-3, with D perhaps assigned TRBD1 or TRBD2 (5 bases each). The CDR3 totals 16 residues. The CDR3 DNA reads as TGTGCCAGCAGTTTCGTAGCGCCAAGGGGCACAGATACGCACTATTTT. It specifies CASSFVAPRGTDTHYF.

Concerning this clonotype itself: A much larger clone is a single base away; this may be a read error. This chain links TRBV12-3 or TRBV12-4 with TRBJ1-2; D is undetermined. This CDR3 is built from 13 residues. Trimming stripped 6 bases from V and 8 bases from J, with 16 bases between. CDR3 bases: TGTGCCAGCAGCTCCCGGAATCCCGAGGGCTACACCTTC. Translated, it gives CASSSRNPEGYTF.

This clonotype has just a few counts. CDR3 in amino acids: CASSPSGNTGELFF. Here the CDR3 DNA reads TGTGCCAGCAGCCCTAGCGGGAACACCGGGGAGCTGTTTTTT. V is TRBV7-9 and J is TRBJ2-2, with 7 bases aligning to TRBD2. The CDR3 spans 14 residues. CDR1 is SEHNR and CDR2 is FQNEAQ in the germline V gene (reference sequence). After removal of 5 bases from V and 1 base from J, the junction contained 1 base not matched to a gene.

CDR3 protein: CATSDPSGSETDTQYF. DNA of the CDR3: TGTGCCACCAGTGATCCGAGCGGGAGTGAGACAGATACGCAGTATTTT. The chain uses TRBV24-1 and TRBJ2-3; 8 bases are a match to TRBD2. Germline CDR1 and CDR2: KGHDR and SFDVKD. Trimming cost V 3 bases and J 3 bases; bases outside gene matches: 7. The CDR3 is 16 amino acids.

Of note for this clonotype: A read error may explain this, as a much larger clone is one base away. The V call is TRBV4-3, the J call TRBJ2-2, with D maybe TRBD1 (6 bases). The CDR3 spans 15 residues. Germline CDR1 is LGHNA and CDR2 is YSLEER. The CDR3 DNA reads as TGCGCCAGCACCCAAGAACAGGGAATCACCGGGGAGCTGTTTTTT. Protein: CASTQEQGITGELFF.

This clonotype was counted between two and nine times. This chain uses TRBV24-1 with TRBJ2-5; D is possibly TRBD1 (6 bases). There are 13 residues in the CDR3. In germline, CDR1 is KGHDR, CDR2 SFDVKD. Trimming stripped 4 bases from V and 5 bases from J, with 10 bases between. This CDR3 is CATSDRDTETQYF. The CDR3 DNA sequence: TGTGCCACCAGTGACCGGGACACGGAGACCCAGTACTTC.

Remarks on this clonotype: Just one base apart from a much larger clone, this may be a read error. The chain recombines TRBV29-1 with TRBJ2-7; D unresolved. CDR3 length: 11 amino acids. From germline, CDR1 is SQVTM and CDR2 ANQGSEA. The CDR3 loop reads CSVVVSYEQHF. The CDR3 nucleotides read TGCAGCGTTGTGGTCTCCTACGAGCAGCACTTC.

Worth noting for this clonotype: Since a much larger clone is just one base distant, this may be a read error. The genes are TRBV12-3 or TRBV12-4 and TRBJ1-2, with D perhaps TRBD1 (5 bases). CDR3 size: 15 residues. V lost 1 base and J lost 4, with 13 bases in between. CDR3 nucleotides: TGTGCCAGCAGTTTAGGGGTCGGGACTGTCTATGGCTACACCTTC. Protein: CASSLGVGTVYGYTF.

The chain combines TRBV10-2 with TRBJ2-7, with D unclear. The CDR3 has 14 amino acids. CDR1 and CDR2 (germline): WSHSY, SAAADI. Deletions cut 7 bases from V and 4 bases from J, with 17 bases between. CDR3 nucleotide sequence: TGCGCCAGCACCGACCGGATCCAAAAATACGAGCAGTACTTC. Translating gives CASTDRIQKYEQYF.

Concerning this clonotype: As the CDR3 is not closed by the conserved phenylalanine or tryptophan, this likely results from a read error. This rearrangement joins TRBV5-1 to TRBJ2-1, with TRBD2 matching 10 bases. The CDR3 consists of 15 residues. Germline V gene sequence: CDR1 SGHRS, CDR2 YFSETQ. V trimming: 4 bases; J trimming: 2 bases; junction bases outside the gene matches: 3. The DNA of the CDR3 is TGCGCCAGCAGCCCACTAGCGGGGACCTACAATGAGCAGTTCGTC. It is translated as CASSPLAGTYNEQFV.

Worth noting for this clonotype: A much bigger clone sits one base away, suggesting this may be a read error. The V and J genes are TRBV29-1 and TRBJ2-2; 10 nucleotides line up with TRBD1. The germline V gene encodes CDR1 SQVTM and CDR2 ANQGSEA. The length of the CDR3 is 14 residues. Written as DNA, the CDR3 is TGCAGCGTAGGTGGGACAGGGGTCACCGGGGAGCTGCTTTTT. This translates into CSVGGTGVTGELLF.

Of note for this clonotype: No conserved phenylalanine or tryptophan ends this CDR3, so it is likely a read error. This chain links TRBV11-3 with TRBJ2-2; D gene uncertain. The V gene's germline CDR1 is SGHNT and CDR2 YENEEA. This CDR3 has 12 amino acids. DNA for the CDR3: TGTGCCGGCAGCTCTTTCACCGGGGAGCTGTTTTCT. Translating gives CAGSSFTGELFS.

This CDR3 reads CAAWGGLAGVKAHNEQFF. CDR3 bases: TGTGCCGCTTGGGGCGGGCTAGCGGGAGTAAAGGCCCACAATGAGCAGTTCTTC. J is TRBJ2-1 and V is TRBV28, with 10 bases matching TRBD2. The V and J ends lost 11 bases and 5 bases, in that order; junction bases with no gene match: 21. CDR1 and CDR2 from the germline V gene are MDHEN and SYDVKM. The CDR3 is made up of 18 amino acids.

Concerning this clonotype itself: A read error is possible here, since a much larger clone lies one base away. This sequence joins TRBV12-3 or TRBV12-4 and TRBJ2-7; the D gene is possibly TRBD2 (5 bases). CDR3 length: 11 amino acids. As DNA, the CDR3 is TGTGCCAGCCGTTTACTAGACGAGCAGTACTTC. Translated: CASRLLDEQYF.

On this clonotype itself: Germline and junction disagree at one end, which may indicate a read error. CDR3 bases: TGTGCCAGTAGCCATCCCCCTACCGGGATAGCGGGAGAGACCCAGTACTTC. It is translated as CASSHPPTGIAGETQYF. The chain combines TRBV14 with TRBJ2-5, with 7 bases aligning to TRBD2. Germline CDR1 is SGHDN and CDR2 is FVKESK. The CDR3 totals 17 residues.

Concerning this clonotype itself: A read error is possible here, since a much larger clone lies one base away. The V gene is TRBV6-6, the J gene TRBJ1-6, with D perhaps matching TRBD1 (6 bases). CDR3 length: 13 residues. The germline V gene encodes CDR1 MNHNY and CDR2 SVGAGI (reference sequence). For the CDR3, the DNA is TGTGTCAGCAAGAACAGGGTTAATTCACCCCTCCACTTT. This encodes CVSKNRVNSPLHF.

Turning to this clonotype: Given a much more abundant clone one base away, this may be a read error. V gene TRBV6-1 combines with J gene TRBJ2-5; D assignment may be TRBD1 or TRBD2 (5 bases each). The CDR3 is 13 amino acids. V was trimmed by 6 bases and J by 10 bases, leaving 18 bases between them. Germline CDR1 reads MNHNS; CDR2 reads SASEGT. The CDR3 DNA sequence: TGTGCCAGCAGCACTAGAGGGAGAGGGGACCAGTACTTC. Protein: CASSTRGRGDQYF.

The chain recombines TRBV7-9 with TRBJ2-3; D remains unclear. The germline V gene has CDR1 SEHNR and CDR2 FQNEAQ (reference sequence). Between the trimmed V and J ends, which lost 4 bases and 3 bases, there was a span of 11 bases. The CDR3 has 14 amino acids. The CDR3 protein is CASSYPPVTDTQYF. CDR3 sequence (DNA): TGTGCCAGCAGCTACCCCCCAGTAACAGATACGCAGTATTTT.

Turning to this clonotype: This clone may be a read error of a much larger clone one base away. This chain joins TRBV11-2 and TRBJ2-3; tentatively, D is TRBD2 (5 bases). V was pared by 2 bases and J by 4 bases, with 10 bases between. The germline CDR1 and CDR2 sequences are SGHAT and FQNNGV. This CDR3 has 14 amino acids. The CDR3 DNA reads as TGTGCCAGCAGCTTATTCGGAGGCGCAGATACGCAGTATTTT. Translating gives CASSLFGGADTQYF.

A note on this clonotype: A much bigger clone sits one base away, suggesting this may be a read error. This chain links TRBV4-1 with TRBJ2-3; the D is unclear. The CDR3 sequence is 14 residues long. CDR1 and CDR2 (germline): MGHRA, YSYEKL. The CDR3 protein is CASSQETHSYTHYF. As DNA, the CDR3 is TGCGCCAGCAGCCAAGAAACTCACAGCTATACGCACTATTTT.